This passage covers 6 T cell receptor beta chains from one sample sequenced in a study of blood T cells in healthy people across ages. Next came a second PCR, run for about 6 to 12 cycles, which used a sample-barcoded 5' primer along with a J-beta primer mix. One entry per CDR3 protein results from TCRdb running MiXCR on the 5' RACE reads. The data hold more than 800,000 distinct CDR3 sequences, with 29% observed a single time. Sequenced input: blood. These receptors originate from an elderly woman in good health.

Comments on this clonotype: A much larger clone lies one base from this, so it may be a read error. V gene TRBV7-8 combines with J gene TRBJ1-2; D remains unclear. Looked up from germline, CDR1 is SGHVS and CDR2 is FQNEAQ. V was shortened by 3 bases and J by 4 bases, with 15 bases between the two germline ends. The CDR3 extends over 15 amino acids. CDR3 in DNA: TGTGCCAGCAGCTTCGGCGGAAGGCTGATCTATGGCTACACCTTC. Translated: CASSFGGRLIYGYTF.

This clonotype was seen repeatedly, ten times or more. The CDR3 bases are TGTGCCAGCAGCTTAGGTCAGGGACATCAGCCCCAGCATTTT. Translation gives CASSLGQGHQPQHF. The V gene is TRBV7-8, the J gene TRBJ1-5, with D possibly matching TRBD1 (5 bases). This CDR3 comprises 14 residues. Germline V gives CDR1 SGHVS, CDR2 FQNEAQ. Trimming pared 1 base from V and 5 bases from J, leaving 9 bases between.

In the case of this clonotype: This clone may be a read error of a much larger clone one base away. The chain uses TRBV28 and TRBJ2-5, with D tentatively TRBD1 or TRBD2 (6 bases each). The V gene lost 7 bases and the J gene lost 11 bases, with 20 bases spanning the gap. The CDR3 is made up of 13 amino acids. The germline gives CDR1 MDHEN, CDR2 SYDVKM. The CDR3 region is CASKGGGDNEQYF. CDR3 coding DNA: TGTGCCAGCAAGGGGGGCGGGGACAATGAGCAGTACTTC.

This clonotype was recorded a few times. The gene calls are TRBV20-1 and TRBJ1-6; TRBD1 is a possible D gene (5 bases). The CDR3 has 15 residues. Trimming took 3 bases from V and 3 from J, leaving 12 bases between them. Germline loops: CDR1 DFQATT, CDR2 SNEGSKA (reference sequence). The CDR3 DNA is TGCAGTGCTAGTGCCGGGGCTGGCTATAATTCACCCCTCCACTTT. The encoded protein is CSASAGAGYNSPLHF.

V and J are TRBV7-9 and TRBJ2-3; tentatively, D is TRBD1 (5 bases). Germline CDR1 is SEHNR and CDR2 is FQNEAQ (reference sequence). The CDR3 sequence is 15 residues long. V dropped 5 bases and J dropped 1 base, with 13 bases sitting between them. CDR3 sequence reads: CASSATQGGTDTQYF. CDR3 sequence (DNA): TGTGCCAGCAGCGCGACTCAGGGTGGCACAGATACGCAGTATTTT.

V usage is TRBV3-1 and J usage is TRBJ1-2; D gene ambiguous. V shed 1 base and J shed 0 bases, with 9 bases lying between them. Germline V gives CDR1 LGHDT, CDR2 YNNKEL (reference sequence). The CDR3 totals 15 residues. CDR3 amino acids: CASSQGTEPNYGYTF. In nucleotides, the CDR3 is TGTGCCAGCAGCCAAGGGACGGAACCTAACTATGGCTACACCTTC.